Shown below are 12 T cell receptor beta chains from a single sample sequenced in a study of early T cells in non-severe SARS-CoV-2 infection. TCRdb fed the 5' RACE reads into MiXCR, producing one record per CDR3 protein. The sample has some 19,000 distinct CDR3 sequences; over 4% are singletons. The sample taken for sequencing was whole blood. The receptors stem from an adult who was a healthcare worker with PCR-confirmed SARS-CoV-2 infection or an uninfected control (not recorded which).

This clonotype is medium-sized in the sample. The chain recombines TRBV29-1 with TRBJ2-5; TRBD2 matches 10 bases. V lost 6 bases and J lost 3; bases outside the gene matches: 4. This CDR3 has 13 residues. The germline gives CDR1 SQVTM, CDR2 ANQGSEA. CDR3 protein: CSVRGLAEETQYF. For the CDR3, the DNA is TGCAGCGTGCGTGGACTAGCGGAAGAGACCCAGTACTTC. The whole variable domain, remainder taken from reference TRBV29-1 and TRBJ2-5, is SAVISQKPSRDICQRGTSLTIQCQVDSQVTMMFWYRQQPGQSLTLIATANQGSEATYESGFVIDKFPISRPNLTFSTLTVSNMSPEDSSIYLCSVRGLAEETQYFGPGTRLLVL.

This clonotype was recorded many times. The rearrangement uses TRBV12-3 or TRBV12-4 and TRBJ1-1; 8 bases match TRBD1. V was clipped by 7 bases and J by 1 base; unmatched bases: 2. The CDR3 runs 13 residues. CDR3 nucleotide sequence: TGTGCCAGCACGGACAGGGCGAACACTGAAGCTTTCTTT. Residues: CASTDRANTEAFF.

This clonotype was detected only a few times. The rearrangement uses TRBV2 and TRBJ2-3; no reliable D call. There are 13 residues in the CDR3. Germline V CDR1 and CDR2: SNHLY, FYNNEI. V was shortened by 9 bases and J by 2 bases, with 12 bases between the two germline ends. CDR3 bases: TGTGCCAGTTTTCGGTCCCCCACAGATACGCAGTATTTT. Protein sequence: CASFRSPTDTQYF.

This clonotype appeared many times. V usage is TRBV20-1 and J usage is TRBJ1-5; D is undetermined. The CDR3 contains 15 residues. Trimming took 1 base from V and 0 from J, leaving 10 bases between them. CDR1 and CDR2 from the germline V gene are DFQATT and SNEGSKA (reference sequence). CDR3 DNA: TGCAGTGCTAGAGCCGTGTCTCATAGCAATCAGCCCCAGCATTTT. It encodes CSARAVSHSNQPQHF.

The rearrangement joins TRBV7-6 to TRBJ2-5, with TRBD2 matching 9 bases. The V gene end was trimmed by 1 base and the J gene end by 5 bases; junction bases not matched to a gene: 11. The CDR3 totals 17 residues. Germline V CDR1 and CDR2: SGHVS, FNYEAQ. The CDR3 sequence: CASSLVRPAGGRETQYF. The DNA of the CDR3 is TGTGCCAGCAGCTTAGTTCGTCCAGCGGGGGGACGGGAGACCCAGTACTTC.

The table lists this clonotype with many counts. CDR3 amino acids: CASSPRDSTSEKLFF. DNA of the CDR3: TGTGCCAGTAGCCCCCGGGACAGCACATCTGAAAAACTGTTTTTT. The rearrangement links TRBV19 to TRBJ1-4; 7 bases agree with TRBD1. The germline V gene encodes CDR1 LNHDA and CDR2 SQIVND (reference sequence). V gave up 6 bases and J gave up 7 bases; unmatched junction bases: 11. The CDR3 contains 15 residues.

Relative to its sample, this clonotype is medium-sized (0.01 to 0.1%). The rearrangement joins TRBV20-1 to TRBJ2-2, with unresolved D. Trimming shortened V by 0 bases and J by 10 bases, and 12 bases separated the two germline ends. The CDR3 covers 13 residues. Germline V gives CDR1 DFQATT, CDR2 SNEGSKA (reference sequence). The CDR3 nucleotides are TGCAGTGCTAGAGATCATTATACTGAGGAGCTGTTTTTT. This translates into CSARDHYTEELFF.

This clonotype appeared many times. V gene TRBV2 combines with J gene TRBJ2-2, with a tentative D call TRBD1 (6 bases). This CDR3 contains 16 residues. Germline V gives CDR1 SNHLY, CDR2 FYNNEI. The V and J ends lost 6 bases and 1 base respectively, with 15 bases between them. The CDR3 region has the DNA TGTGCCAGCAGGCCTACCGGGACAAGGAACACCGGGGAGCTGTTTTTT. This gives the protein CASRPTGTRNTGELFF.

This clonotype was detected ten times or more. This chain links TRBV7-2 with TRBJ1-2, with D unclear. Germline V gives CDR1 SGHTA, CDR2 FQGNSA. This CDR3 comprises 19 residues. Trimming cost V 3 bases and J 4 bases, with 27 bases left between them. The CDR3 DNA is TGTGCCAGCAGCTTGTCTCTCACGGGCATCTCAACCGGTGGCTATGGCTACACCTTC. Translation: CASSLSLTGISTGGYGYTF.

Many counts were recorded for this clonotype. The chain combines TRBV6-6 with TRBJ1-1; perhaps TRBD1 as D (5 bases). The ends were cut back, 11 bases at V and 4 bases at J, with 17 bases in the middle. CDR3 size: 13 residues. CDR1 is MNHNY and CDR2 is SVGAGI in the germline V gene (reference sequence). CDR3 loop: CAVGTDGVTEAFF. CDR3 nucleotides: TGTGCCGTTGGGACGGATGGGGTCACTGAAGCTTTCTTT.

This chain connects TRBV6-6 to TRBJ2-1; 9 nucleotides agree with TRBD2. The CDR3 runs to 16 residues. V shed 8 bases and J 1 base; nucleotides not matched to a gene: 9. The germline V gene encodes CDR1 MNHNY and CDR2 SVGAGI (reference sequence). DNA of the CDR3: TGTGCCAGCCGATTTGAGCGGGGGGTTTCCTACAATGAGCAGTTCTTC. Translation gives CASRFERGVSYNEQFF.

This clonotype was seen a few times. V is TRBV7-6 and J is TRBJ2-7; no clear D. Deletions cut 1 base from V and 7 bases from J, with 11 bases between. This CDR3 has 13 residues. The germline CDR1 and CDR2 sequences are SGHVS and FNYEAQ. As DNA, the CDR3 is TGTGCCAGCAGCTTAGGTCAATACGAAGAGCAGTACTTC. Protein sequence: CASSLGQYEEQYF.